This entry lists 10 T cell receptor beta chains sequenced from one sample in a study of T-cell memory formation after mild COVID-19. Via MiXCR, TCRdb re-called the 5' RACE reads, giving one row per CDR3 protein. The sample records 400,000 or so distinct CDR3 sequences, 20% being singletons. The sequencing sample was made of PBMCs or a T cell subset sorted from them (not recorded which). The receptors were gathered from an adult woman who had mild COVID-19 (a few samples of this study predate the infection). Cell type and time point are not known.

A few counts support this clonotype. The rearrangement uses TRBV7-8 and TRBJ2-1, with 7 bases aligning to TRBD2. Per germline, CDR1 SGHVS and CDR2 FQNEAQ. V lost 2 bases and J lost 13; bases outside the gene matches: 14. This CDR3 region has 15 residues. The CDR3 sequence: CASSLLVTLGGNQFF. The DNA for the CDR3 is TGTGCCAGCAGCTTATTGGTGACCCTCGGGGGGAACCAGTTCTTC.

The CDR3 sequence is CASRVRDTQYF. The CDR3 DNA sequence: TGTGCCAGCAGGGTCCGGGATACGCAGTATTTT. The chain combines TRBV2 with TRBJ2-3; D gene unclear. CDR1 is SNHLY, CDR2 FYNNEI, per germline. This CDR3 has 11 amino acids. Trimming took off 6 bases at V and 6 bases at J, with 7 bases between the two ends.

This clonotype has at least ten counts. This sequence joins TRBV7-9 and TRBJ2-3; TRBD1 matches at 7 bases. Germline V gives CDR1 SEHNR, CDR2 FQNEAQ (reference sequence). This CDR3 region has 17 residues. J was trimmed by 1 base and V by 2 bases; bases with no gene match: 9. The CDR3 region is CASSLPGTVLGTDTQYF. CDR3 nucleotide sequence: TGTGCCAGCAGCTTACCCGGGACAGTCCTGGGCACAGATACGCAGTATTTT. Supplemented by reference TRBV7-9 and TRBJ2-3, the full variable domain reads DTGVSQNPRHKITKRGQNVTFRCDPISEHNRLYWYRQTLGQGPEFLTYFQNEAQLEKSRLLSDRFSAERPKGSFSTLEIQRTEQGDSAMYLCASSLPGTVLGTDTQYFGPGTRLTVL.

The rearrangement links TRBV24-1 to TRBJ2-7; D may match TRBD1 or TRBD2 (5 bases each). Per the germline V gene, CDR1 is KGHDR and CDR2 is SFDVKD. The CDR3 sequence is 14 residues long. V lost 5 bases and J lost 2, with 12 bases in between. CDR3 protein: CATSVGASPYEQYF. DNA of the CDR3: TGTGCCACCAGTGTCGGGGCTTCGCCCTACGAGCAGTACTTC.

This clonotype has only a few counts. This chain connects TRBV19 to TRBJ1-5; the D is unclear. V lost 5 bases to trimming and J lost 2 bases, with 13 bases between them. The CDR3 length is 15 residues. From germline, CDR1 is LNHDA and CDR2 SQIVND (reference sequence). The CDR3 DNA reads as TGTGCCAGTAGTGCCCAAAGGTCTCGCAATCAGCCCCAGCATTTT. Protein sequence: CASSAQRSRNQPQHF.

This chain links TRBV2 with TRBJ1-2, with no clear D. The V and J ends lost 2 bases and 2 bases respectively, with 6 bases between them. This CDR3 has 13 amino acids. Germline lookup yields CDR1 SNHLY and CDR2 FYNNEI. This CDR3 reads CASSEQLNYGYTF. DNA for the CDR3: TGTGCCAGCAGTGAACAGTTAAACTATGGCTACACCTTC. Filled out from reference TRBV2 and TRBJ1-2, the complete variable domain reads EPEVTQTPSHQVTQMGQEVILRCVPISNHLYFYWYRQILGQKVEFLVSFYNNEISEKSEIFDDQFSVERPDGSNFTLKIRSTKLEDSAMYFCASSEQLNYGYTFGSGTRLTVV.

This chain uses TRBV5-1 with TRBJ2-5; D is undetermined. The CDR3 has 15 amino acids. V shed 0 bases and J shed 2 bases, with 11 bases lying between them. CDR1 and CDR2 from the germline V gene are SGHRS and YFSETQ. CDR3 amino acids: CASSLDGRRQETQYF. DNA for the CDR3: TGCGCCAGCAGCTTGGATGGGCGGAGACAAGAGACCCAGTACTTC.

This CDR3 reads CASRGPRGPYEQYF. CDR3 DNA: TGTGCCAGCAGAGGACCTAGGGGCCCTTACGAGCAGTACTTC. This chain links TRBV6-5 with TRBJ2-7, with a possible D match to TRBD1 (5 bases). CDR1 is MNHEY, CDR2 SVGAGI, per germline. Trimming took off 6 bases at V and 4 bases at J, with 16 bases between the two ends. The length of the CDR3 is 14 residues.

The CDR3 bases are TGCGCCAGCACTCCGGGACTAGTTGGAGATACGCAGTATTTT. Translation gives CASTPGLVGDTQYF. The gene calls are TRBV5-1 and TRBJ2-3, with 8 bases aligning to TRBD2. The germline CDR1 and CDR2 sequences are SGHRS and YFSETQ. This CDR3 has 14 amino acids. The V segment lost 6 bases and the J segment 5 bases; nucleotides outside the gene matches: 8.

This clonotype was counted a few times. The gene calls are TRBV30 and TRBJ2-3, with 9 bases matching TRBD2. Germline V gene lookup returns CDR1 GTSNPN and CDR2 SVGIG (reference sequence). The CDR3 loop spans 16 amino acids. The junction had 11 bases not matched to a gene; V was cut back by 4 bases and J by 3 bases. The CDR3 is CAWTIRFSGRTDTQYF. The DNA for the CDR3 is TGTGCCTGGACTATACGATTTAGCGGGAGAACAGATACGCAGTATTTT.